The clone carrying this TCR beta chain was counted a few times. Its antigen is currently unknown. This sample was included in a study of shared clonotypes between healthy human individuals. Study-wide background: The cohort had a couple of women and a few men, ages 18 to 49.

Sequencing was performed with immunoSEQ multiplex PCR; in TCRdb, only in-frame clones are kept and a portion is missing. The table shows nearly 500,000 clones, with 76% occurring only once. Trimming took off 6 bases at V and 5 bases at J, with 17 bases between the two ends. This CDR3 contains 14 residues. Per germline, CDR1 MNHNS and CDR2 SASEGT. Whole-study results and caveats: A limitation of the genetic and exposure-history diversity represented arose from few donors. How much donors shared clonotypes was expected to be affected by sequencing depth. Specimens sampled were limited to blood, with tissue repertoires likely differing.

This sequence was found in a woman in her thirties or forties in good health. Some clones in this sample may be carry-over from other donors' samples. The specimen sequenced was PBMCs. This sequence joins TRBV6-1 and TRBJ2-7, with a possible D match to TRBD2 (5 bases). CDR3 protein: CASSHSSELDEQYF. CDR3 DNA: TGTGCCAGCAGCCACTCTAGTGAACTAGACGAGCAGTACTTC.